These T cell receptor beta chains were read from a single sample in a study of T cells after yellow fever vaccination. TCRdb re-called the 5' RACE reads through MiXCR, storing one row per CDR3 protein. The sample includes just over 300,000 distinct CDR3 sequences, approximately 3.9% of them seen just once. Sequencing used PBMCs, obtained on the day of the yellow fever booster vaccination. These receptors were obtained from a man aged 18 to 35 who received the YFV17D yellow fever vaccine. CDR3s include the opening cysteine and the closing phenylalanine or tryptophan. D genes are given only for firm matches. Not all rows give a size; the values are once, few, many and, for expanded clones, a class.

j_gene	abundance	d_gene	v_gene	CDR3aa	CDR3nt
TRBJ1-4	many	NA	TRBV27	CASSLFGAANEKLFF	TGTGCCAGCAGTTTATTTGGGGCGGCTAATGAAAAACTGTTTTTT
TRBJ2-5	many	TRBD2	TRBV5-1	CASSLGRAGPRNVQYF	TGCGCCAGCAGCTTGGGTCGAGCGGGGCCCCGGAACGTCCAGTACTTC
TRBJ2-1	many	NA	TRBV9	CASSSPGSQFF	TGTGCCAGCAGCTCCCCAGGGAGCCAGTTCTTC
TRBJ2-5	NA	NA	TRBV7-2	CASSLGGYFDGTQYF	TGTGCCAGCAGCTTAGGGGGTTATTTTGATGGGACCCAGTACTTC
TRBJ1-5	NA	NA	TRBV6-6	CASSTPGRGDQPQHF	TGTGCCAGCAGCACCCCAGGGCGGGGAGATCAGCCCCAGCATTTT
TRBJ1-1	few	NA	TRBV6-2/TRBV6-3	CASCGFGGVTEAFF	TGTGCCAGCTGTGGTTTTGGGGGAGTCACTGAAGCTTTCTTT
TRBJ2-2	few	NA	TRBV9	CASSVHPGSGELFF	TGTGCCAGCAGCGTACATCCGGGGTCCGGGGAGCTGTTTTTT
TRBJ2-6	many	NA	TRBV11-2	CASSSGLPGANVLTF	TGTGCCAGCAGCTCCGGCCTTCCCGGGGCCAACGTCCTGACTTTC
TRBJ2-3	few	NA	TRBV6-2/TRBV6-3	CASRTSPGIDTQYF	TGTGCCAGCAGAACTTCCCCGGGGATCGATACGCAGTATTTT
TRBJ2-2	many	TRBD1	TRBV7-9	CASRGGATGELFF	TGTGCCAGCAGAGGGGGCGCCACCGGGGAGCTGTTTTTT
TRBJ2-4	many	TRBD2	TRBV6-6	CASSPVGGLAGAQYF	TGTGCCAGCAGCCCTGTTGGGGGGCTAGCGGGGGCTCAGTACTTC
TRBJ1-2	few	NA	TRBV18	CASSPDRSGYLGYTF	TGTGCCAGCTCACCGGACAGATCGGGGTACTTGGGCTACACCTTC
TRBJ2-5	few	TRBD1	TRBV5-1	CASKGGLGGETQYF	TGCGCCAGCAAAGGGGGCTTGGGTGGTGAGACCCAGTACTTC
TRBJ1-5	many	NA	TRBV5-1	CASSLEAGQPQHF	TGCGCCAGCAGCTTGGAGGCGGGTCAGCCCCAGCATTTT
TRBJ2-2	NA	TRBD1	TRBV2	CASSQGTATGELFF	TGTGCCAGCAGTCAGGGGACAGCTACCGGGGAGCTGTTTTTT
TRBJ2-5	few	NA	TRBV5-1	CASSLEAFTREETQYF	TGCGCCAGCAGCTTGGAGGCATTTACCAGGGAAGAGACCCAGTACTTC
TRBJ1-5	NA	TRBD1	TRBV18	CASSLGTGLRNQPQHF	TGTGCCAGCTCACTTGGGACAGGGTTGAGGAATCAGCCCCAGCATTTT
TRBJ1-3	many	TRBD1	TRBV7-8	CASSSGGGRSFSGNTIYF	TGTGCCAGCAGCTCAGGGGGGGGACGGTCCTTCTCTGGAAACACCATATATTTT
TRBJ2-7	few	NA	TRBV7-9	CASSWATSEQYF	TGTGCCAGCAGCTGGGCTACGTCAGAGCAGTACTTC
TRBJ2-2	few	NA	TRBV2	CASSGDGGELFF	TGTGCCAGCAGTGGGGACGGCGGGGAGCTGTTTTTT
TRBJ1-4	NA	NA	TRBV20-1	CSASHSGVNEKLFF	TGCAGTGCTAGTCATTCGGGAGTTAATGAAAAACTGTTTTTT